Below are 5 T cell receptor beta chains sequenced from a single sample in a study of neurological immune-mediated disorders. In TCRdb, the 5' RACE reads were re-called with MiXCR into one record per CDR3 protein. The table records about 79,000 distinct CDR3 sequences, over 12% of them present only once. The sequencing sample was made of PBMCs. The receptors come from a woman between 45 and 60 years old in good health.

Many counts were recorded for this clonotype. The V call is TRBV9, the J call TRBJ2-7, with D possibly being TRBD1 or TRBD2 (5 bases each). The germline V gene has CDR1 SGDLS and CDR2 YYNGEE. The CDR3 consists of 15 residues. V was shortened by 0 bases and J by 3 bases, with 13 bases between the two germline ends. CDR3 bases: TGTGCCAGCAGCGTAGTGGGGGTTGGGGGCTACGAGCAGTACTTC. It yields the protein CASSVVGVGGYEQYF.

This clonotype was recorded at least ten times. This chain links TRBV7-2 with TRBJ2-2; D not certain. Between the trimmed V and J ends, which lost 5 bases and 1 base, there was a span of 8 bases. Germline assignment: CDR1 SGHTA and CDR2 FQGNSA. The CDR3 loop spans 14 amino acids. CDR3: CASSPALNTGELFF. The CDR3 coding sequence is TGTGCCAGCAGCCCGGCCCTGAACACCGGGGAGCTGTTTTTT.

The CDR3 DNA reads as TGTGCCAGCAGCCAAGGTGCAGGGTACGTCACTAGCTATGGCTACACCTTC. Encoded protein: CASSQGAGYVTSYGYTF. This rearrangement joins TRBV3-1 to TRBJ1-2; perhaps TRBD1 as D (5 bases). CDR1 LGHDT and CDR2 YNNKEL come from the germline V gene (reference sequence). Trimming took off 1 base at V and 4 bases at J, with 19 bases between the two ends. This CDR3 comprises 17 residues.

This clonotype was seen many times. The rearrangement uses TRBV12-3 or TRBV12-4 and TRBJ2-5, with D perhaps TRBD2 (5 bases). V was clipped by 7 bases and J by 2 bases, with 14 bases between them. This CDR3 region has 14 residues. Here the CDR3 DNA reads TGTGCCAGCACCCCTGGACTGTTACAAGAGACCCAGTACTTC. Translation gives CASTPGLLQETQYF.

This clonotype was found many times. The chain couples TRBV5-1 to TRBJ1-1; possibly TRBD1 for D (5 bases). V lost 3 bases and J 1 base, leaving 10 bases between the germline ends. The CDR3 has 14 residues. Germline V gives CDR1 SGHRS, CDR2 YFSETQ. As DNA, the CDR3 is TGCGCCAGCAGCTCCGGGGACGCGAACACTGAAGCTTTCTTT. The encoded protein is CASSSGDANTEAFF. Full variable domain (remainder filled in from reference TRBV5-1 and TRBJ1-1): KAGVTQTPRYLIKTRGQQVTLSCSPISGHRSVSWYQQTPGQGLQFLFEYFSETQRNKGNFPGRFSGRQFSNSRSEMNVSTLELGDSALYLCASSSGDANTEAFFGQGTRLTVV.